This TCR beta chain appears in the sequencing data of a study of STAT5B mutations in CD4+ large granular lymphocyte leukemia. Measured with immunoSEQ multiplex PCR; TCRdb has only the in-frame clones, and not every one. The sample has about 36,000 clones; 70% to 80% are singletons. Germline V gene data show CDR1 as PRHDT and CDR2 as FYEKMQ (reference sequence). The V and J ends lost 5 bases and 3 bases, in that order; junction bases with no gene match: 7. The CDR3 contains 15 residues. The sample was CD4+ T cells from blood buffy coats. This chain joins TRBV13 and TRBJ1-5; 7 bases line up with TRBD1. The clonotype originates from a human donor in good health. CDR3 DNA sequence: TGTGCCAGCAGCATAAGACAGGGTCCCAATCAGCCCCAGCATTTT. Amino acids: CASSIRQGPNQPQHF.